A single sample gave rise to the 24 T cell receptor beta chains below, sequenced in a study of T cells in Graves' hyperthyroidism and ophthalmopathy. TCR beta CDR3 region amplification was performed from RNA transcripts. HTBI primers were the set used in a first-round RT-PCR of the TCR CDR3. TCRdb recomputed calls from the multiplex PCR reads with MiXCR, one row per CDR3 protein. The sample consists of approximately 270,000 distinct CDR3 sequences, 13% to 15% of them appearing once. Sequenced material: blood. Receptors originate from a woman between 40 and 55 years old with Graves' hyperthyroidism that later progressed to Graves' ophthalmopathy.

This chain joins TRBV27 and TRBJ2-1; tentative D call: TRBD2 (6 bases). The CDR3 is 20 amino acids. Between the trimmed V and J ends, which lost 6 bases and 1 base, there was a span of 28 bases. Germline lookup yields CDR1 MNHEY and CDR2 SMNVEV (reference sequence). CDR3: CASSRRYYKPGLPSYNEQFF. In nucleotides, the CDR3 is TGTGCCAGCAGCCGGAGGTATTATAAACCGGGACTCCCGTCCTACAATGAGCAGTTCTTC.

The CDR3 here is CASRTGFISSYEQYF. The CDR3 bases are TGTGCCAGCAGAACAGGGTTTATTTCCTCCTACGAGCAGTACTTC. The J gene is TRBJ2-7, the V gene TRBV6-1; D perhaps matches TRBD1 (6 bases). V lost 6 bases to trimming and J lost 0 bases, with 15 bases between them. CDR1 MNHNS and CDR2 SASEGT come from the germline V gene. The CDR3 runs 15 residues.

This clonotype has at least ten counts. The chain couples TRBV2 to TRBJ1-1; no clear D gene. Trimming cost V 6 bases and J 0 bases, with 8 bases left between them. Germline V gene lookup returns CDR1 SNHLY and CDR2 FYNNEI. The CDR3 extends over 13 amino acids. CDR3 DNA sequence: TGTGCCAGCAGGGCCAACATGAACACTGAAGCTTTCTTT. This sequence encodes CASRANMNTEAFF.

The sample holds many counts of this clonotype. The CDR3 loop reads CASSSDLLRTSGADREQFF. In nucleotides, the CDR3 is TGTGCCAGCAGCTCCGACTTACTTCGGACTAGCGGGGCAGATCGTGAGCAGTTCTTC. The chain carries TRBV7-9 and TRBJ2-1; TRBD2 matches at 12 bases. Germline V gene lookup returns CDR1 SEHNR and CDR2 FQNEAQ (reference sequence). The CDR3 consists of 19 residues. After removal of 4 bases from V and 9 bases from J, the junction contained 19 bases not matched to a gene.

On this clonotype: A junction end diverges from the germline sequence, so it may reflect a read error. The chain joins TRBV2 to TRBJ2-1; D could derive from TRBD1 or TRBD2 (5 bases each). The CDR3 loop spans 15 amino acids. From germline, CDR1 is SNHLY and CDR2 FYNNEI. This CDR3 is CASSDGTQPYNEQPF. CDR3 nucleotide sequence: TGTGCCAGCAGTGATGGGACCCAACCTTACAATGAGCAGCCCTTC.

V usage is TRBV28 and J usage is TRBJ2-7, with D possibly called TRBD1 or TRBD2 (6 bases each). Germline V gene data show CDR1 as MDHEN and CDR2 as SYDVKM. Deletions cut 6 bases from V and 5 bases from J, with 17 bases between. CDR3 length: 14 residues. DNA of the CDR3: TGTGCCAGCAGGCATGCCGGGGGCGGCAACGAGCAGTACTTC. Protein product: CASRHAGGGNEQYF.

This chain uses TRBV4-1 with TRBJ2-1, with a tentative D call TRBD2 (5 bases). This CDR3 region has 16 residues. Germline V gene sequence: CDR1 MGHRA, CDR2 YSYEKL. Trimming removed 3 bases at V and 7 bases at J, with 19 bases between. The CDR3: CASSHLLRGSKNEQFF. In nucleotides, the CDR3 is TGCGCCAGCAGCCACCTACTACGGGGTAGCAAGAATGAGCAGTTCTTC.

This clonotype was observed a handful of times. This sequence joins TRBV5-4 and TRBJ2-1; maybe TRBD2 (6 bases). Trimming shortened V by 3 bases and J by 0 bases, and 13 bases separated the two germline ends. Germline V lookup: CDR1 SGHNT, CDR2 YYREEE (reference sequence). This CDR3 is 16 amino acids long. CDR3 coding DNA: TGTGCCAGCAGCTCAGATGGGGGGAGCTCCTACAATGAGCAGTTCTTC. Encoded protein: CASSSDGGSSYNEQFF.

Details on this clonotype: Just one base apart from a much larger clone, this may be a read error. The chain uses TRBV20-1 and TRBJ1-1; D possibly corresponds to TRBD1 (5 bases). Germline V gives CDR1 DFQATT, CDR2 SNEGSKA (reference sequence). The CDR3 is made up of 15 amino acids. V lost 6 bases and J 7 bases, leaving 24 bases between the germline ends. CDR3 sequence reads: CSAPHLGVIVFEAFF. CDR3 sequence (DNA): TGCAGTGCCCCCCATTTGGGGGTGATTGTCTTTGAAGCTTTCTTT.

The chain couples TRBV6-1 to TRBJ2-3; D gene unclear. Trimming pared 6 bases from V and 6 bases from J, leaving 16 bases between. The CDR3 covers 14 residues. CDR1 is MNHNS and CDR2 is SASEGT in the germline V gene. For the CDR3, the DNA is TGTGCCAGCAGCCCGGGTTTCGAATCGGATACGCAGTATTTT. Amino acid sequence: CASSPGFESDTQYF.

This clonotype was detected many times. The CDR3 here is CASSLSGHQSNQPQHF. CDR3 nucleotide sequence: TGTGCCAGCAGTTTAAGCGGACACCAGAGCAATCAGCCCCAGCATTTT. The chain employs TRBV28 and TRBJ1-5, with a tentative D call TRBD1 (5 bases). The germline CDR1 and CDR2 sequences are MDHEN and SYDVKM. The germline V and J ends were trimmed by 2 bases and 1 base, with 12 bases remaining between them. This CDR3 is 16 amino acids long.

V gene TRBV7-3 combines with J gene TRBJ2-1; D is unclear. CDR1 and CDR2 from the germline V gene are SGHTA and FQGTGA. The CDR3 is 15 amino acids. The V end was cut by 5 bases, the J end by 5 bases, with 16 bases between. CDR3 region: CASSLQINPNNEQFF. The CDR3 region has the DNA TGTGCCAGCAGCCTACAGATCAACCCGAACAATGAGCAGTTCTTC.

This sequence joins TRBV7-2 and TRBJ2-5; D perhaps matches TRBD2 (6 bases). With 1 base removed from V and 5 bases from J, the gap between germline ends came to 17 bases. This CDR3 comprises 16 residues. Germline values: CDR1 SGHTA, CDR2 FQGNSA. In nucleotides, the CDR3 is TGTGCCAGCAGCTTAGAGTCCGCGGAGGGTTGGGAGACCCAGTACTTC. Its translation: CASSLESAEGWETQYF.

This clonotype was seen ten or more times. The chain has TRBV27 and TRBJ2-1; TRBD2 matches at 12 bases. V trimming: 5 bases; J trimming: 9 bases; junction bases outside the gene matches: 5. Germline-derived CDR1 and CDR2 are MNHEY and SMNVEV (reference sequence). There are 14 residues in the CDR3. The CDR3: CASSPSGRAVEQFF. The CDR3 DNA is TGTGCCAGCAGTCCTAGCGGGAGGGCCGTTGAGCAGTTCTTC.

There are many counts of this clonotype. The genes are TRBV11-2 and TRBJ1-1; D is possibly TRBD1 (6 bases). Germline V lookup: CDR1 SGHAT, CDR2 FQNNGV. This CDR3 has 15 residues. V was clipped by 4 bases and J by 6 bases, with 18 bases between them. CDR3 in amino acids: CASSSHGGPGAEAFF. CDR3 bases: TGTGCCAGCAGCTCACATGGGGGCCCGGGGGCTGAAGCTTTCTTT.

V usage is TRBV18 and J usage is TRBJ1-1; TRBD1 matches at 7 bases. This CDR3 comprises 15 residues. V lost 5 bases and J lost 8; bases outside the gene matches: 14. Germline CDR1 KGHSH, CDR2 LQKENI. The chain's CDR3 is CASSFLMGQQEEAFF. The CDR3 DNA follows: TGTGCCAGCTCATTCTTAATGGGACAGCAGGAAGAAGCTTTCTTT.

Notes on this clonotype: The junction does not match germline at one end; this may be a read error. This chain links TRBV7-9 with TRBJ1-2; the D gene is possibly TRBD1 (6 bases). Germline V lookup: CDR1 SEHNR, CDR2 FQNEAQ (reference sequence). The CDR3 covers 18 residues. The CDR3 DNA is TGTGCCAGCAGCTTAAAACTCGGGCCACAGGGTCCTAACTATGGCGACACCTTC. Protein: CASSLKLGPQGPNYGDTF.

The rearrangement links TRBV27 to TRBJ1-4; 7 bases are a match to TRBD1. The V and J ends lost 3 bases and 16 bases, in that order; junction bases with no gene match: 5. This CDR3 contains 11 residues. CDR1 is MNHEY, CDR2 SMNVEV, per germline (reference sequence). Here the CDR3 reads CASSLADRKFF. CDR3 nucleotide sequence: TGTGCCAGCAGTTTGGCGGACAGGAAGTTTTTT.

This clonotype was detected many times. CDR3 DNA sequence: TGTGCCAGCAGCAGGGGACACCCGGAGTCACTTAATGAAAAACTGTTTTTT. Amino acid sequence: CASSRGHPESLNEKLFF. V and J are TRBV6-1 and TRBJ1-4; TRBD1 might be the D (6 bases). Trimming removed 6 bases from V and 4 bases from J, with 21 bases in between. The CDR3 totals 17 residues. From germline, CDR1 is MNHNS and CDR2 SASEGT.

This clonotype was seen repeatedly, ten times or more. This rearrangement joins TRBV6-2 or TRBV6-3 to TRBJ1-3; TRBD1 agrees at 7 bases. The CDR3 has 14 residues. V shed 5 bases and J 2 bases; nucleotides not matched to a gene: 3. Germline CDR1 reads MNHEY; CDR2 reads SVGEGT. The CDR3 loop reads CASSPGQPGNTIYF. CDR3 in DNA: TGTGCCAGCAGTCCGGGACAGCCTGGAAACACCATATATTTT.

This clonotype occurred many times. V and J are TRBV28 and TRBJ2-5; weak D call: TRBD1 (5 bases). The CDR3 is made up of 16 amino acids. The germline CDR1 and CDR2 sequences are MDHEN and SYDVKM. Trimming took off 1 base at V and 3 bases at J, with 15 bases between the two ends. The CDR3 coding sequence is TGTGCCAGCAGTTTATTCGCTGGCAGGGCGGAAGAGACCCAGTACTTC. Its translation: CASSLFAGRAEETQYF.

This clonotype came up many times. The CDR3 sequence: CSAPSGERRTGELFF. In nucleotides, the CDR3 is TGCAGTGCCCCTTCGGGGGAGCGGAGGACCGGGGAGCTGTTTTTT. The gene calls are TRBV20-1 and TRBJ2-2; possibly TRBD2 for D (6 bases). This CDR3 spans 15 amino acids. Germline V gene lookup returns CDR1 DFQATT and CDR2 SNEGSKA (reference sequence). V was pared by 6 bases and J by 5 bases, with 19 bases between.

This clonotype was observed many times. The chain joins TRBV6-1 to TRBJ1-4; D unclear. V shed 8 bases and J shed 5 bases, with 15 bases lying between them. The CDR3 consists of 14 residues. Per the germline V gene, CDR1 is MNHNS and CDR2 is SASEGT. The chain's CDR3 is CASSAGGRNEKLFF. CDR3 nucleotide sequence: TGTGCCAGCTCCGCGGGAGGGCGGAATGAAAAACTGTTTTTT.

There are many counts of this clonotype. The gene calls are TRBV20-1 and TRBJ2-1, with 12 bases that match TRBD2. V lost 3 bases, J lost 5 bases, and 2 bases stayed unmatched. Germline CDR1 reads DFQATT; CDR2 reads SNEGSKA (reference sequence). The CDR3 covers 14 residues. The CDR3 reads CSARSSGGDNEQFF. As DNA, the CDR3 is TGCAGTGCTAGGTCTAGCGGGGGGGACAATGAGCAGTTCTTC.